Listed here are 19 T cell receptor beta chains from one sample, sequenced in a study of blood T cell repertoires in COVID-19. Here immunoSEQ multiplex PCR was the method, and the copy in TCRdb shows in-frame clones only, minus some. This sample has roughly 130,000 clones, with 84% found just once. Specimen: peripheral blood. Every receptor here comes from a woman aged 25 to 39 who had recovered from COVID-19.

The chain combines TRBV27 with TRBJ1-1; D remains unclear. The CDR3 consists of 12 residues. Germline V gene data show CDR1 as MNHEY and CDR2 as SMNVEV (reference sequence). The ends were cut back, 2 bases at V and 5 bases at J, with 6 bases in the middle. The CDR3 DNA is TGTGCCAGCAGTTTAAGAGGGACTGAAGCTTTCTTT. This encodes CASSLRGTEAFF.

The gene calls are TRBV19 and TRBJ1-4; no reliable D call. Germline V gene data show CDR1 as LNHDA and CDR2 as SQIVND (reference sequence). The CDR3 spans 13 residues. V was trimmed by 2 bases and J by 5 bases, leaving 6 bases between them. CDR3: CASSIIRNEKLFF. CDR3 DNA: TGTGCCAGTAGTATAATCAGGAATGAAAAACTGTTTTTT.

The chain uses TRBV19 and TRBJ1-4, with a weak D call TRBD1 (5 bases). The V gene lost 8 bases and the J gene lost 11 bases, with 21 bases spanning the gap. This CDR3 contains 14 residues. Germline values: CDR1 LNHDA, CDR2 SQIVND (reference sequence). The CDR3 bases are TGTGCCAGTCGAATTCGCGGGGCCAGGGACAAACTGTTTTTT. Translated: CASRIRGARDKLFF. Drawing the rest from reference TRBV19 and TRBJ1-4, the complete variable domain is DGGITQSPKYLFRKEGQNVTLSCEQNLNHDAMYWYRQDPGQGLRLIYYSQIVNDFQKGDIAEGYSVSREKKESFPLTVTSAQKNPTAFYLCASRIRGARDKLFFGSGTQLSVL.

The chain links TRBV19 to TRBJ1-1, with no clear D. The CDR3 is 13 residues long. CDR1 is LNHDA and CDR2 is SQIVND in the germline V gene (reference sequence). V lost 3 bases, J lost 6 bases, and 11 bases lay in between. DNA for the CDR3: TGTGCCAGTAGTATTACCCGACGGGCTGAAGCTTTCTTT. It yields the protein CASSITRRAEAFF.

This clone was detected only once. The gene calls are TRBV25-1 and TRBJ1-1, with 7 bases identical to TRBD1. Germline V gives CDR1 MGHDK, CDR2 SYGVNS. The CDR3 loop spans 15 amino acids. V lost 4 bases to trimming and J lost 4 bases; unmatched junction nucleotides: 9. This chain's CDR3 is CASSADSTGTTEAFF. CDR3 coding DNA: TGTGCCAGCAGTGCGGACTCGACAGGGACCACTGAAGCTTTCTTT.

This chain links TRBV11-2 with TRBJ2-3; 8 bases are a match to TRBD1. The CDR3 length is 15 residues. J lost 2 bases, V lost 5 bases, and 6 bases had no gene match. In germline, CDR1 is SGHAT, CDR2 FQNNGV. The CDR3 nucleotides are TGTGCCAGCAGCAAATGGACAGGGTACACAGATACGCAGTATTTT. Its protein is CASSKWTGYTDTQYF.

The V and J genes are TRBV10-3 and TRBJ2-5; 9 positions match TRBD2. Germline CDR1 ENHRY, CDR2 SYGVKD. With 5 bases clipped from V and 0 bases from J, the junction kept 4 bases outside the gene matches. The CDR3 is 15 residues long. The CDR3 nucleotides read TGTGCCATCAGTCGGCTAGCGGGATACCAAGAGACCCAGTACTTC. It translates to CAISRLAGYQETQYF.

The V and J genes are TRBV5-1 and TRBJ1-2, with TRBD1 matching 7 bases. The CDR3 extends over 15 amino acids. The germline gives CDR1 SGHRS, CDR2 YFSETQ. V was clipped by 4 bases and J by 5 bases; unmatched bases: 11. The CDR3 sequence is CASSPEGALGYGYTF. In nucleotides, the CDR3 is TGCGCCAGCAGCCCCGAGGGGGCTTTAGGGTATGGCTACACCTTC.

This clone was detected a few times. The CDR3 is CASRAGGTDTQYF. CDR3 nucleotide sequence: TGCGCCAGCCGAGCGGGAGGCACAGATACGCAGTATTTT. The V gene is TRBV10-1, the J gene TRBJ2-3; 8 nucleotides align to TRBD2. Germline-derived CDR1 and CDR2 are WNHNN and SYGVQD (reference sequence). V shed 8 bases and J 1 base; nucleotides not matched to a gene: 2. CDR3 size: 13 residues.

The V and J genes are TRBV3-1 (or the pseudogene TRBV3-2) and TRBJ1-1; D remains ambiguous. This CDR3 is 12 amino acids long. V lost 0 bases and J lost 5, with 4 bases in between. Germline CDR1 is LGHDT and CDR2 is YNNKEL (reference sequence). The CDR3 DNA is TGTGCCAGCAGCCAAGACAGGACTGAAGCTTTCTTT. As protein: CASSQDRTEAFF.

The rearrangement joins TRBV7-9 to TRBJ1-1, with TRBD1 matching over 8 bases. CDR3 length: 13 amino acids. Germline-derived CDR1 and CDR2 are SEHNR and FQNEAQ (reference sequence). The ends lost 6 bases at V and 4 bases at J; junction bases unmatched: 4. The CDR3 nucleotides read TGTGCCAGCAGTTATACAGGGGGCACTGAAGCTTTCTTT. This gives the protein CASSYTGGTEAFF.

This chain links TRBV14 with TRBJ2-3; 12 positions match TRBD2. Unmatched junction bases numbered 10, after V lost 3 bases and J lost 6 bases. The CDR3 loop spans 17 amino acids. The germline V gene has CDR1 SGHDN and CDR2 FVKESK. The CDR3 DNA is TGTGCCAGCAGCCAGGCTGTTCGACTAGCGGGAGCTGATACGCAGTATTTT. Translated, it gives CASSQAVRLAGADTQYF.

This chain joins TRBV2 and TRBJ2-1, with 9 nucleotides matching TRBD2. Germline lookup yields CDR1 SNHLY and CDR2 FYNNEI. V lost 3 bases, J lost 4 bases, and 7 bases stayed unmatched. The CDR3 contains 16 residues. The CDR3 sequence is CASSDTSTSGYNEQFF. The CDR3 coding sequence is TGTGCCAGCAGTGATACTTCGACTAGCGGTTACAATGAGCAGTTCTTC.

The rearrangement joins TRBV7-9 to TRBJ1-1, with TRBD1 matching 8 bases. Germline V gene data show CDR1 as SEHNR and CDR2 as FQNEAQ (reference sequence). Unmatched junction bases numbered 5, after V lost 2 bases and J lost 3 bases. This CDR3 comprises 15 residues. CDR3 loop: CASSLTRGRDTEAFF. The CDR3 DNA reads TGTGCCAGCAGCTTAACCAGGGGGCGTGACACTGAAGCTTTCTTT.

This chain joins TRBV27 and TRBJ1-3; D possibly corresponds to TRBD1 (5 bases). V lost 3 bases and J 2 bases, leaving 11 bases between the germline ends. The length of the CDR3 is 15 residues. Germline lookup yields CDR1 MNHEY and CDR2 SMNVEV (reference sequence). This CDR3 is CASSLVWGAGNTIYF. Here the CDR3 DNA reads TGTGCCAGCAGTTTGGTATGGGGGGCTGGAAACACCATATATTTT.

This chain links TRBV3-1 (or the pseudogene TRBV3-2) with TRBJ1-4; 9 bases map to TRBD1. Trimming at V came to 5 bases and at J to 4 bases, leaving 5 bases not matched to a gene. This CDR3 contains 15 residues. Germline assignment: CDR1 LGHDT and CDR2 YNNKEL (reference sequence). CDR3 in DNA: TGTGCCAGCAGCTTACAGGGGGCAGGTAATGAAAAACTGTTTTTT. Protein product: CASSLQGAGNEKLFF.

The J gene is TRBJ1-4, the V gene TRBV2; TRBD1 agrees at 8 bases. There are 14 residues in the CDR3. Losses at the gene ends were 6 bases for V and 0 bases for J; bases not matched to a gene: 0. Per the germline V gene, CDR1 is SNHLY and CDR2 is FYNNEI. Written as DNA, the CDR3 is TGTGCCAGCAGGGGACAGGCAACTAATGAAAAACTGTTTTTT. It codes for CASRGQATNEKLFF. The full variable domain, completed using reference TRBV2 and TRBJ1-4, is EPEVTQTPSHQVTQMGQEVILRCVPISNHLYFYWYRQILGQKVEFLVSFYNNEISEKSEIFDDQFSVERPDGSNFTLKIRSTKLEDSAMYFCASRGQATNEKLFFGSGTQLSVL.

The J gene is TRBJ1-2, the V gene TRBV5-8; possible D gene TRBD1, 6 bases. Between the trimmed V and J ends, which lost 5 bases and 4 bases, there was a span of 12 bases. The V gene's germline CDR1 is SGHTS and CDR2 YDEGEE. The CDR3 is 13 amino acids. The CDR3 DNA reads TGTGCCAGCAGGGTTACAGGGCCCTATGGCTACACCTTC. As protein: CASRVTGPYGYTF.

The chain recombines TRBV11-2 with TRBJ2-3; 9 bases are shared with TRBD2. J gave up 0 bases and V 5 bases, and 12 bases lay outside the gene matches. CDR1 is SGHAT, CDR2 FQNNGV, per germline. The CDR3 is 18 residues long. The DNA of the CDR3 is TGTGCCAGCAGCACCGGGACTAGCCCTCTTACTAGCACAGATACGCAGTATTTT. Residues: CASSTGTSPLTSTDTQYF.